These T cell receptor beta chains were read from a single sample in a study of beta chain features in type 1 diabetes. The method was immunoSEQ multiplex PCR; TCRdb's version includes in-frame clones alone and lacks a portion of them. The table lists 140,000 or so clones, 10% to 15% of them singletons. What was sequenced was central memory CD4+ T cells from blood. The receptors here all came from a man aged 18 to 35 with type 1 diabetes. Each CDR3 is given with its conserved first and last residue. D genes are given only for firm matches. Rows give clone size only sometimes, using once, few, many, or a class for an expanded clone.

clone_size | d_call | j_call | v_call | cdr3_nt | cdr3_aa
few | NA | TRBJ2-2 | TRBV2 | TGTGCCAGCAAGCTTGACGGGAACACCGGGGAGCTGTTTTTT | CASKLDGNTGELFF
NA | NA | TRBJ1-1 | TRBV6-5 | TGTGCCAGCAGTCCGCTGGGATGGTTTGGCACTGAAGCTTTCTTT | CASSPLGWFGTEAFF
few | NA | TRBJ2-5 | TRBV2 | TGTGCCAGCAGACGCATGCTGGGATGGGAGACCCAGTACTTC | CASRRMLGWETQYF
NA | TRBD1 | TRBJ2-7 | TRBV6-1 | TGTGCCAGCAGAAAGACAGGGTGGGCCGAGCAGTACTTC | CASRKTGWAEQYF
few | TRBD1 | TRBJ1-1 | TRBV7-2 | TGTGCCAGCAGGGGTAACAGGGGACACACTGAAGCTTTCTTT | CASRGNRGHTEAFF
NA | NA | TRBJ1-2 | TRBV10-3 | TGTGCCTCAAGAGGAGGGGAGGAGGGCTATGGCTACACCTTC | CASRGGEEGYGYTF
few | TRBD1 | TRBJ2-3 | TRBV5-1 | TGCGCCAGCAGTCTGGACAGGGGAAAAGATACGCAGTATTTT | CASSLDRGKDTQYF
few | NA | TRBJ2-1 | TRBV29-1 | TGCAGCGTTGAAGATCTCAGCCCTAGCTCCTACAATGAGCAGTTCTTC | CSVEDLSPSSYNEQFF
few | NA | TRBJ2-3 | TRBV5-6 | TGTGCCAGCACCAAAGCCCGGGGGGCCGCCGCAGATACGCAGTATTTT | CASTKARGAAADTQYF
few | TRBD2 | TRBJ2-5 | TRBV28 | TGTGCCAGCGGTCCAGGACTAGCGGGGCTGCAGTACTTC | CASGPGLAGLQYF
NA | NA | TRBJ2-7 | TRBV19 | TGTGCCAGTAGTCCCGAACGGTCAGGGAAGGGGCCTTACGAGCAGTACTTC | CASSPERSGKGPYEQYF
few | NA | TRBJ2-1 | TRBV18 | TGTGCCAGCTCACAAGGGACACTCAACAATGAGCAGTTCTTC | CASSQGTLNNEQFF
NA | TRBD2 | TRBJ2-7 | TRBV7-2 | TGTGCCAGCAGCTCGACTAGCGGGGTTGCTACGAGGGAGCAGTACTTC | CASSSTSGVATREQYF